This TCR beta chain originates from a study of T cells after yellow fever vaccination. This clonotype was picked up many times. Each CDR3 protein gets one entry after TCRdb re-called the 5' RACE reads with MiXCR. Here the sample spans 300,000 to 450,000 distinct CDR3 sequences, under 7.5% being singletons. V gave up 11 bases and J gave up 1 base, with 9 bases separating them. Germline loops: CDR1 LNHDA, CDR2 SQIVND (reference sequence). This CDR3 has 12 residues. The J gene is TRBJ2-1, the V gene TRBV19; no clear D gene. The sequenced sample was PBMCs, obtained 5 days after the yellow fever booster vaccination. The clonotype originates from a man aged 25 to 40 who received the YFV17D yellow fever vaccine. The CDR3 sequence: CARRASYNEQFF. The CDR3 DNA reads as TGTGCCCGCCGGGCTTCCTACAATGAGCAGTTCTTC.